This T cell receptor (beta chain) derives from a study of early T cells in non-severe SARS-CoV-2 infection. V was shortened by 5 bases and J by 1 base, with 4 bases between the two germline ends. The CDR3 loop spans 12 amino acids. TCRdb re-derived calls from the 5' RACE reads in MiXCR, one entry per CDR3 protein. The sample contains 95,000 to 100,000 distinct CDR3 sequences, 13% of which appear only once. This clonotype was seen repeatedly, ten times or more. The chain recombines TRBV12-3 or TRBV12-4 with TRBJ2-3; D uncertain. Sample: whole blood. This receptor was obtained from an adult who was a healthcare worker with PCR-confirmed SARS-CoV-2 infection or an uninfected control (not recorded which). CDR3 sequence: CASSTGTDTQYF. For the CDR3, the DNA is TGTGCCAGCAGTACCGGCACAGATACGCAGTATTTT.